This section outlines one T cell receptor beta chain sequence together with its context. TCRdb keeps only in-frame clones here, not all; method: immunoSEQ multiplex PCR. Of some 46,000 clones in the sample, 75% to 90% were seen once. The sample belongs to a study of blood T cell repertoires in COVID-19. Per germline, CDR1 SEHNR and CDR2 FQNEAQ (reference sequence). CDR3 length: 16 residues. Trimming cost V 5 bases and J 7 bases; bases outside gene matches: 12. The sequenced material came from peripheral blood. The receptor's source is a man aged 60-69 years with active COVID-19. This chain joins TRBV7-9 and TRBJ2-1; 9 bases are shared with TRBD2. The DNA of the CDR3 is TGTGCCAGCAGCCCCCCAACGGCGGGAGGGGGGAATGAGCAGTTCTTC. It codes for CASSPPTAGGGNEQFF.